This T cell receptor (beta chain) was recovered during a study of T-cell reconstitution after alpha-beta-depleted transplantation in children. This CDR3 has 16 residues. Losses at the gene ends were 3 bases for V and 4 bases for J; bases not matched to a gene: 9. Germline lookup yields CDR1 LNHDA and CDR2 SQIVND (reference sequence). The library targeted TCRbeta and was prepared with unique molecular identifiers. One entry per CDR3 protein, called by TCRdb with MiXCR from the PCR reads. The sample holds 200,000 to 250,000 distinct CDR3 sequences; about a tenth are singletons and the top ten take about 6.2%.

This sequence was found in a human donor who donated a stem cell graft to a child with acute lymphoblastic leukemia. This specimen was PBMCs from the stem cell graft donor, taken from the stem cell graft. The rearrangement joins TRBV19 to TRBJ2-1; 7 bases line up with TRBD2. The CDR3 reads CASSIAGGRSYNEQFF. Written as DNA, the CDR3 is TGTGCCAGTAGTATTGCCGGGGGGAGGTCATACAATGAGCAGTTCTTC.